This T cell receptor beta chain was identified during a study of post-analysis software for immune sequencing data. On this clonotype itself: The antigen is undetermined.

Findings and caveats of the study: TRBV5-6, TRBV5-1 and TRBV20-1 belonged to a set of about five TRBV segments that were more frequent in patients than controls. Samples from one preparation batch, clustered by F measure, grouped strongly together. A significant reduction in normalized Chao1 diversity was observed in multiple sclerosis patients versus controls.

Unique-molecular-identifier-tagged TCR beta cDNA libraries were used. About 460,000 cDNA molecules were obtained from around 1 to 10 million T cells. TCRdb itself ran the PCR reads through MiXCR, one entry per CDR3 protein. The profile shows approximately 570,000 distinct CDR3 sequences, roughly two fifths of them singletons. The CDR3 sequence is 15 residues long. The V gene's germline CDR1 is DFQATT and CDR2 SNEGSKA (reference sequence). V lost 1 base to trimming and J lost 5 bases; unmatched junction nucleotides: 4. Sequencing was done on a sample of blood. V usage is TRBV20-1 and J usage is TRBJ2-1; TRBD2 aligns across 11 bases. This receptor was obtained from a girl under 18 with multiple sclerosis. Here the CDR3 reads CSARATSGGHNEQFF. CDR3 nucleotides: TGCAGTGCTAGAGCAACTAGCGGGGGCCACAATGAGCAGTTCTTC.